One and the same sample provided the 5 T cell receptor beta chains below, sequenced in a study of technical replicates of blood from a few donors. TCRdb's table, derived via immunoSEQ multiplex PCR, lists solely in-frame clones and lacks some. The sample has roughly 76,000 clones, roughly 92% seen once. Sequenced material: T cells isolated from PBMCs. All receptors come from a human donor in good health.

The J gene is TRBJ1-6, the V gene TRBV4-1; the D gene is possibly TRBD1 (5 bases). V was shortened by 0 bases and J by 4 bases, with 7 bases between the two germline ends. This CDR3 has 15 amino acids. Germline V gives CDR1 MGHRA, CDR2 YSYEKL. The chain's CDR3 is CASSQEAGYNSPLHF. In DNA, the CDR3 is TGCGCCAGCAGCCAAGAAGCAGGGTATAATTCACCCCTCCACTTT.

The CDR3 DNA follows: TGCGCCAGCAGCTTGTTGGGACAGGGGGCGGCGGACACTGAAGCTTTCTTT. This encodes CASSLLGQGAADTEAFF. V gene TRBV5-1 combines with J gene TRBJ1-1; TRBD1 matches 12 bases. The junction had 7 bases not matched to a gene; V was cut back by 1 base and J by 3 bases. Germline CDR1 reads SGHRS; CDR2 reads YFSETQ. This CDR3 is built from 17 residues.

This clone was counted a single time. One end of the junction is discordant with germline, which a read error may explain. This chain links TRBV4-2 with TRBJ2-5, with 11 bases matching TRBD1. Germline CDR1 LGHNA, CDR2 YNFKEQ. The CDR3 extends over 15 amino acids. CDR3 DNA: TGTACCAGCAGCCCGCTCGGGACAGGGGGAGAGACCCAGTACTTC. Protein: CTSSPLGTGGETQYF.

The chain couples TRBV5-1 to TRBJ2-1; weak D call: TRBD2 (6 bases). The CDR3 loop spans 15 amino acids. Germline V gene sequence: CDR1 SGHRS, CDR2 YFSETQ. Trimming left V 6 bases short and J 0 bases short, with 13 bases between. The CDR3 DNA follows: TGCGCCAGCACCTCCGGGACTTCCTCCTACAATGAGCAGTTCTTC. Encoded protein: CASTSGTSSYNEQFF.

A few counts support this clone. This CDR3 is CASSPGQGGNQPQHF. CDR3 DNA: TGCGCCAGCAGCCCGGGACAGGGGGGAAATCAGCCCCAGCATTTT. The V call is TRBV4-1, the J call TRBJ1-5; 11 nucleotides align to TRBD1. The CDR3 is 15 amino acids. The V and J ends lost 4 bases and 4 bases, in that order; junction bases with no gene match: 3. CDR1 is MGHRA, CDR2 YSYEKL, per germline.